The T cell receptor beta chain under discussion was sequenced for a study of PD-1 blockade in classical Hodgkin lymphoma. Study context: On a schedule of every 2 weeks, patients received nivolumab 3 mg/kg intravenously. Study results and limitations: Reasons behind the repertoire differences stay unclear, perhaps disease activity or earlier therapy. CD4+ TCR diversity, unlike CD8+, climbed significantly by C4D1. A reduction in baseline TCR diversity was reportedly seen in newly diagnosed patients relative to healthy donors.

Time point in this sample: cycle 4 day 1 (C4D1), after 6 weeks of nivolumab. The patients all showed relapse after autologous stem cell transplantation, while their brentuximab vedotin exposure varied. Looked up from germline, CDR1 is MNHEY and CDR2 is SMNVEV (reference sequence). The CDR3 extends over 13 amino acids. J gave up 5 bases and V 10 bases, and 6 bases lay outside the gene matches. Produced via immunoSEQ multiplex PCR; TCRdb's table is partial and in-frame only. The repertoire has tens of thousands of clones, 90% of them found once; the top ten carry 11% to 15%. Worth noting for this clone: What it binds is not known.

This chain connects TRBV27 to TRBJ1-5; TRBD1 matches 9 bases. The TCR was taken from a human donor with classical Hodgkin lymphoma. The sample in question was peripheral blood mononuclear cells (PBMCs), obtained before the fourth cycle of nivolumab. CDR3 nucleotides: TGTGCCACACGGGACAGGGCTGATCAGCCCCAGCATTTT. Amino acids: CATRDRADQPQHF.